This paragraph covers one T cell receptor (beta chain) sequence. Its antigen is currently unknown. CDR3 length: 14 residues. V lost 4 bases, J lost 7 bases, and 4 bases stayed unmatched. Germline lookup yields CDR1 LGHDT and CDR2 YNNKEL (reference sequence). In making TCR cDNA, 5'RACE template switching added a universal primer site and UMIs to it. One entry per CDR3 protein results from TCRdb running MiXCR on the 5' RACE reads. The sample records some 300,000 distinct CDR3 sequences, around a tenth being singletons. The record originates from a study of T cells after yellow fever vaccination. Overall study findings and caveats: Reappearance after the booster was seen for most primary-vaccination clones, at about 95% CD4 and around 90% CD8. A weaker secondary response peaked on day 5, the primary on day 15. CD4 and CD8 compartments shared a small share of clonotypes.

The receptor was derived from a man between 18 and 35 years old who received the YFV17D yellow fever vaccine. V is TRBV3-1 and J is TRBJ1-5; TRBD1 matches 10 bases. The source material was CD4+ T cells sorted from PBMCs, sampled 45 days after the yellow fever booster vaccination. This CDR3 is CASSRGTGEQPQHF. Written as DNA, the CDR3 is TGTGCCAGCAGCCGGGGGACAGGGGAACAGCCCCAGCATTTT. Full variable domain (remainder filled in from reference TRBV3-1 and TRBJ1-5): DTAVSQTPKYLVTQMGNDKSIKCEQNLGHDTMYWYKQDSKKFLKIMFSYNNKELIINETVPNRFSPKSPDKAHLNLHINSLELGDSAVYFCASSRGTGEQPQHFGDGTRLSIL.